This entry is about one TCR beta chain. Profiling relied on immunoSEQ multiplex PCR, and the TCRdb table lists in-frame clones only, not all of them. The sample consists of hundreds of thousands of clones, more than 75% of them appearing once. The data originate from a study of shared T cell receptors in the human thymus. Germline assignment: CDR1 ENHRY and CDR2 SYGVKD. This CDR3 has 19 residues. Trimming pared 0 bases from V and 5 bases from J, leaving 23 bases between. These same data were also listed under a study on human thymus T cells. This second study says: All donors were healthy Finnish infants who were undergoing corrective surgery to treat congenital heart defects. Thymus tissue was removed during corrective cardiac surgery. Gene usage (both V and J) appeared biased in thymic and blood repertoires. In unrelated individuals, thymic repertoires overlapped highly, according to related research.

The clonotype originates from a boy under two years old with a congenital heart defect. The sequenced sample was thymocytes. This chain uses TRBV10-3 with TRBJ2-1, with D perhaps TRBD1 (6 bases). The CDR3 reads CAISESGSGQLGAHNEQFF. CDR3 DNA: TGTGCCATCAGTGAGTCTGGGTCCGGACAACTGGGGGCCCACAATGAGCAGTTCTTC.